This TCR beta chain was recovered during a study of T cells after yellow fever vaccination. This clonotype was picked up a small number of times. CDR3 length: 13 residues. CDR1 and CDR2 (germline): MNHEY, SVGEGT. V gave up 5 bases and J gave up 6 bases, with 12 bases separating them. TCRdb recomputed calls from the 5' RACE reads with MiXCR, one row per CDR3 protein. The table lists about 300,000 distinct CDR3 sequences, 8.7% of them singletons, with 3% to 4% in the top ten. The sample was CD4+ T cells sorted from PBMCs, taken 5 days after the yellow fever booster vaccination. The genes are TRBV6-2 or TRBV6-3 and TRBJ2-3, with D tentatively TRBD2 (5 bases). The TCR sequence derives from a man younger than 35 who received the YFV17D yellow fever vaccine. CDR3 sequence: CASSKEALDTQYF. The CDR3 DNA reads as TGTGCCAGCAGTAAGGAGGCCTTGGATACGCAGTATTTT.